This T cell receptor (beta chain) is from a study of T cells in localized non-small cell lung cancer. Clones were read by immunoSEQ multiplex PCR, and TCRdb kept only the in-frame ones, dropping some. The sample lists fewer than 75,000 clones, approximately 84% seen once, with 1% to 1.5% in the top ten. The CDR3 has 15 amino acids. With 7 bases clipped from V and 0 bases from J, the junction kept 7 bases outside the gene matches. Germline lookup yields CDR1 MNHNY and CDR2 SVGAGI (reference sequence). V is TRBV6-6 and J is TRBJ1-1; TRBD1 matches 8 bases. The receptor was isolated from a female donor older than 55 with stage I lung adenocarcinoma. The sequences come from peripheral blood, collected before any cancer treatment. The CDR3 DNA follows: TGTGCCAGCATACGAGGGGGACAGGTGAACACTGAAGCTTTCTTT. Translation: CASIRGGQVNTEAFF.